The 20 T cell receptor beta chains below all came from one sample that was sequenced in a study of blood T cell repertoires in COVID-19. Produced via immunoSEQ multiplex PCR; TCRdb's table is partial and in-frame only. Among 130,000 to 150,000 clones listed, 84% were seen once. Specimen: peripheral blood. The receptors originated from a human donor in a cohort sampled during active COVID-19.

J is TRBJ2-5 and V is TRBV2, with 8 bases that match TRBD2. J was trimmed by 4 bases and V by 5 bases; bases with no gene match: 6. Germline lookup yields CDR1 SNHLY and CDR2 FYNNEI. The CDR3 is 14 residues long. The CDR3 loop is CASSSGGAGETQYF. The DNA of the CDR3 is TGTGCCAGCAGTTCGGGAGGGGCGGGAGAGACCCAGTACTTC.

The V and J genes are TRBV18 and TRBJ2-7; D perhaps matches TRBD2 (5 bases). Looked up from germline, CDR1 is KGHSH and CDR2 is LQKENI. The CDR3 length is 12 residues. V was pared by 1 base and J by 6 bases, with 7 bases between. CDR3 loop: CASSPRGGEQYF. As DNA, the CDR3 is TGTGCCAGCTCACCACGAGGAGGCGAGCAGTACTTC.

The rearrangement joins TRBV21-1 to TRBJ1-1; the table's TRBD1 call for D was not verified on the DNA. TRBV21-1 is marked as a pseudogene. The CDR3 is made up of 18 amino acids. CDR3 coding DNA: TGTGCCAGCAGCGAACGCGGCAGGGGGCGAGGGTGGAACACTGAAGCTTTCTTT. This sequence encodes CASSERGRGRGWNTEAFF.

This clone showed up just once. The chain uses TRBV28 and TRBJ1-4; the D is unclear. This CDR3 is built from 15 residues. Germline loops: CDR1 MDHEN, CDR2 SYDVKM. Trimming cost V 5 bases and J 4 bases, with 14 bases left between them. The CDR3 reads CASSLIRQVNEKLFF. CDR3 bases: TGTGCCAGCAGTCTAATAAGGCAGGTTAATGAAAAACTGTTTTTT.

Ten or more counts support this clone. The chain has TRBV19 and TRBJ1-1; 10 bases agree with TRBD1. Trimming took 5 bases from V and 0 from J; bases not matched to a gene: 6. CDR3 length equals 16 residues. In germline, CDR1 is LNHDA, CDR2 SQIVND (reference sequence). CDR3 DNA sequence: TGTGCCAGTAGTCCCCGGGACAGGGGAATGAACACTGAAGCTTTCTTT. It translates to CASSPRDRGMNTEAFF.

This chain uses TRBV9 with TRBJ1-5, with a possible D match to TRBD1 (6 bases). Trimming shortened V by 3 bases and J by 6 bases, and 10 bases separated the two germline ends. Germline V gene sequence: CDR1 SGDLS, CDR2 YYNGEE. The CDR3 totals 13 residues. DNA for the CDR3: TGTGCCAGCAGCGAGGGGGGGAGTCAGCCCCAGCATTTT. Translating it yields CASSEGGSQPQHF. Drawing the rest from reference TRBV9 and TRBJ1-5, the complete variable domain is DSGVTQTPKHLITATGQRVTLRCSPRSGDLSVYWYQQSLDQGLQFLIQYYNGEERAKGNILERFSAQQFPDLHSELNLSSLELGDSALYFCASSEGGSQPQHFGDGTRLSIL.

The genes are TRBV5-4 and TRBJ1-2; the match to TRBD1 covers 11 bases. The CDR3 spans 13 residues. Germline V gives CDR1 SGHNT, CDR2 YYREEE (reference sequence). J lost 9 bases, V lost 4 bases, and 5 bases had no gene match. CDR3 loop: CASSPGQGVSYTF. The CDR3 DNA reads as TGTGCCAGCAGCCCGGGACAGGGGGTAAGCTACACCTTC. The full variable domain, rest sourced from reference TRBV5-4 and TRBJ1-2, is ETGVTQSPTHLIKTRGQQVTLRCSSQSGHNTVSWYQQALGQGPQFIFQYYREEENGRGNFPPRFSGLQFPNYSSELNVNALELDDSALYLCASSPGQGVSYTFGSGTRLTVV.

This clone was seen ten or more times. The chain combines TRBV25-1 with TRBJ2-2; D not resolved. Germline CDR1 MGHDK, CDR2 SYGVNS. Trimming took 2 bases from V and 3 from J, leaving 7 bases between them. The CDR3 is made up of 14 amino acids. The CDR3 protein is CASSENRDTGELFF. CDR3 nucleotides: TGTGCCAGCAGTGAAAACAGAGACACCGGGGAGCTGTTTTTT. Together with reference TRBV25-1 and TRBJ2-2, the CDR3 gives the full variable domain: EADIYQTPRYLVIGTGKKITLECSQTMGHDKMYWYQQDPGMELHLIHYSYGVNSTEKGDLSSESTVSRIRTEHFPLTLESARPSHTSQYLCASSENRDTGELFFGEGSRLTVL.

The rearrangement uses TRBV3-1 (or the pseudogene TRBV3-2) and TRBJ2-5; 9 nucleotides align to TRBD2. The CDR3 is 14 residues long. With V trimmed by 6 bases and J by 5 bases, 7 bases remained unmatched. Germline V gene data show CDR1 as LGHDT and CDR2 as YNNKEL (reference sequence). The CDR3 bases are TGTGCCAGCAGGGCGCGGGGGGGAGATGAGACCCAGTACTTC. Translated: CASRARGGDETQYF.

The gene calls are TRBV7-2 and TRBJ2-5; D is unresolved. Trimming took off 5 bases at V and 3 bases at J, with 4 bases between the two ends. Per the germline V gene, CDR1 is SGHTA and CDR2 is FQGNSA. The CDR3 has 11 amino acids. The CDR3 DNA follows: TGTGCCAGCAGCATTAAAGAGACCCAGTACTTC. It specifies CASSIKETQYF.

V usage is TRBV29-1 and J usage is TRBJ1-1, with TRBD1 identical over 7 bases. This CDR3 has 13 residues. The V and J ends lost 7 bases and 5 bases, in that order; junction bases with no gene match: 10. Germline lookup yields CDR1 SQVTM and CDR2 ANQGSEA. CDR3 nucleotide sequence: TGCAGCGCTAATGACAGGGCCCGGACTGAAGCTTTCTTT. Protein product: CSANDRARTEAFF.

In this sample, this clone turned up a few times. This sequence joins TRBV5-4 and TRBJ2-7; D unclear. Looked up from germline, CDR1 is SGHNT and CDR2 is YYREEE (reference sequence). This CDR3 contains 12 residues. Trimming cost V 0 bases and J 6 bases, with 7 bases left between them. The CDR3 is CASSLDGFEQYF. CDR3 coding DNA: TGTGCCAGCAGCTTGGACGGGTTCGAGCAGTACTTC. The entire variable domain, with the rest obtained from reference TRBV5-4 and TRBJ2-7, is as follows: ETGVTQSPTHLIKTRGQQVTLRCSSQSGHNTVSWYQQALGQGPQFIFQYYREEENGRGNFPPRFSGLQFPNYSSELNVNALELDDSALYLCASSLDGFEQYFGPGTRLTVT.

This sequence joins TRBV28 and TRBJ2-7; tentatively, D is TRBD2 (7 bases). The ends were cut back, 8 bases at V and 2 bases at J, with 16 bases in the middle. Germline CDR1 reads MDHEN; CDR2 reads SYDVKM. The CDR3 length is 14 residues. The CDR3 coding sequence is TGTGCCAGCGGCCGGAGAGGGGGGGCCTACGAGCAGTACTTC. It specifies CASGRRGGAYEQYF.

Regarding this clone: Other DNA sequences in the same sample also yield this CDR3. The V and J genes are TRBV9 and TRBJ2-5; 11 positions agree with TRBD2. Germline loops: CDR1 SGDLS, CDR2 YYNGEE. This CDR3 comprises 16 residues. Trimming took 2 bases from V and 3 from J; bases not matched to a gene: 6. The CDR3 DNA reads TGTGCCAGCAGCGTCCGGCCTAGCGGGGGGAAAGAGACCCAGTACTTC. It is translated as CASSVRPSGGKETQYF.

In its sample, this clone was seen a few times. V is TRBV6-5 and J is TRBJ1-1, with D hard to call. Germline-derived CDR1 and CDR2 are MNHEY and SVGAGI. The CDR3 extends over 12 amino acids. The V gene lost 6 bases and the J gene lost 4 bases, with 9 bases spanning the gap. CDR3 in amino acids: CASSLRGTEAFF. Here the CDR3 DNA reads TGTGCCAGCAGCCTCCGGGGCACTGAAGCTTTCTTT.

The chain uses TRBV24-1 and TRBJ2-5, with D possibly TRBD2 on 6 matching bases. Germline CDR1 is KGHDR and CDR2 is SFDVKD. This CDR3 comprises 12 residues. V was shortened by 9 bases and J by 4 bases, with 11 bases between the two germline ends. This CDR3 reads CATPFGGETQYF. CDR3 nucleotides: TGTGCCACCCCATTCGGGGGAGAGACCCAGTACTTC.

The CDR3 loop is CASSLQGVRNGYTF. The CDR3 DNA is TGTGCCAGCAGCCTACAGGGAGTGAGAAATGGCTACACCTTC. V is TRBV5-6 and J is TRBJ1-2, with a tentative D call TRBD1 (6 bases). The CDR3 contains 14 residues. V was clipped by 4 bases and J by 6 bases, with 16 bases between them. Germline-derived CDR1 and CDR2 are SGHDT and YYEEEE.

This chain's CDR3 is CASSPGGGEDTQYF. The CDR3 DNA is TGTGCCAGCAGCCCCGGTGGGGGGGAGGATACGCAGTATTTT. The chain couples TRBV9 to TRBJ2-3, with 7 nucleotides matching TRBD2. This CDR3 has 14 amino acids. The V and J ends lost 4 bases and 6 bases, in that order; junction bases with no gene match: 8. Germline CDR1 reads SGDLS; CDR2 reads YYNGEE.

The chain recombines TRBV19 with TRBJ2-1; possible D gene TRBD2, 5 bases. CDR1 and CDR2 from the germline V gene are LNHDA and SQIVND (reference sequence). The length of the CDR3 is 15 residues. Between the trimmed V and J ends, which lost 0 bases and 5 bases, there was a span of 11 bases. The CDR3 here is CASSIEGAGNNEQFF. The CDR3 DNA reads TGTGCCAGTAGTATAGAGGGAGCCGGGAACAATGAGCAGTTCTTC.

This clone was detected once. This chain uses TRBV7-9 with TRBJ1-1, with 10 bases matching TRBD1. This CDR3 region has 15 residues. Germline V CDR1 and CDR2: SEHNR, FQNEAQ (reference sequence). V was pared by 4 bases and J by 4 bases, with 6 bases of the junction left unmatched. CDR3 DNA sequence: TGTGCCAGCAGCTGGACAGGGGGATTAGGCACTGAAGCTTTCTTT. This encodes CASSWTGGLGTEAFF.